This T cell receptor beta chain is from a study of OX40 agonist ivuxolimab in advanced cancers. Findings and caveats of the study: The antigen specificity of the peripheral T cells (those that were expanded) was not determined. Expanded clones belonging to CD8+ T cells outnumbered, on average, those of CD4+.

Worth noting for this clone: Its antigen is currently unknown. Its ends do not fully match the called genes, so a read error is possible.

CDR1 SNHLY and CDR2 FYNNEI come from the germline V gene. The CDR3 contains 8 residues. Blood samples were obtained at baseline, cycle 4 day 1, and cycle 7 day 1. Clones were sequenced by immunoSEQ multiplex PCR, and TCRdb holds only the in-frame ones, with some missing. The sample carries 20,000 to 25,000 clones, over 75% recorded once. This sequence originates from an adult with an advanced solid tumor such as melanoma, head and neck, liver or kidney cancer. The material sequenced was CD4+ or CD8+ T cells sorted from blood, taken in a trial of the OX40 agonist ivuxolimab. The rearrangement joins TRBV2 to TRBJ1-2; D is unresolved. In DNA form, the CDR3 reads TGTGCCAGCAGTAGGGCAAACTTC. It is translated as CASSRANF.